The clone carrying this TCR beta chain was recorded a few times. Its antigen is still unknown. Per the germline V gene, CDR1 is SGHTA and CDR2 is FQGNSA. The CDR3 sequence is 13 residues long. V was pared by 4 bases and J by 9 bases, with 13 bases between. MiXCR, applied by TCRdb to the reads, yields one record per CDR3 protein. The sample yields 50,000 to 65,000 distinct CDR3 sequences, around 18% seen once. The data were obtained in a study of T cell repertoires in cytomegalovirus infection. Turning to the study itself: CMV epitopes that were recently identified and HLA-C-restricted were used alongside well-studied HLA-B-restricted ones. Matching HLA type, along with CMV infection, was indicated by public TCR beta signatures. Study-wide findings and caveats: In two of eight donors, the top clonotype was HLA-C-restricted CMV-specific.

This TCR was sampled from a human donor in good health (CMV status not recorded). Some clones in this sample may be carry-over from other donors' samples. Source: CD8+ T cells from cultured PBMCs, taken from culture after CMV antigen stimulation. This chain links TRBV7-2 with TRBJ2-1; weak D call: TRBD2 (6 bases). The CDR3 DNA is TGTGCCAGCAGCTATAACTGGGGAGGTGAGCAGTTCTTC. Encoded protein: CASSYNWGGEQFF. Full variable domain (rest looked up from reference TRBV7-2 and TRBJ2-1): GAGVSQSPSNKVTEKGKDVELRCDPISGHTALYWYRQSLGQGLEFLIYFQGNSAPDKSGLPSDRFSAERTGGSVSTLTIQRTQQEDSAVYLCASSYNWGGEQFFGPGTRLTVL.